The present T cell receptor beta chain was sequenced within a study of blood T cells in healthy people across ages. General study findings and limits: Significant beta diversity loss was already apparent by age approximately 38, declining roughly linearly.

CDR3 length equals 14 residues. Looked up from germline, CDR1 is SGHRS and CDR2 is YFSETQ. Concerning this clonotype itself: Its antigen remains unidentified.

Then a second PCR, running roughly 7 to 11 cycles, was carried out with a sample-barcoded 5' primer and a J-beta primer mix. TCRdb analysed the 5' RACE reads with MiXCR anew, one entry per CDR3 protein. The sample lists about 780,000 distinct CDR3 sequences, 60% to 80% occurring once. The V call is TRBV5-1, the J call TRBJ2-5, with TRBD1 identical over 7 bases. The end of the DNA is better explained by TRBJ2-7, so the J call may be wrong. The sequence was obtained from a young man in good health. Material for sequencing was blood. In DNA, the CDR3 is TGCGCCAGCAGCCTACGACAGGGTTTGGACGAGCAGTACTTC. As protein: CASSLRQGLDEQYF.